What follows describes a single T cell receptor beta chain. This sample is drawn from a study of blood T cell repertoires in COVID-19. Study as a whole: Samples taken during acute and convalescent COVID-19 were collected in the United States, Italy and Spain. T cells, B-cell-depleted T cells, or PBMCs provided the cDNA or gDNA that served as material.

Per the study methods: It was from reference gene primer amplification that nucleated cell counts were estimated. Profiling relied on immunoSEQ multiplex PCR, and the TCRdb table lists in-frame clones only, not all of them. V, J and clone size derive from that table, while D and trimming were established from the DNA sequence. The sample carries hundreds of thousands of clones, around 86% recorded once. The CDR3 covers 20 residues. V gave up 0 bases and J gave up 4 bases; unmatched junction bases: 16. In germline, CDR1 is LGHNA, CDR2 YSLEER. The sequence came from a woman in her thirties or forties who had recovered from COVID-19. Sequencing was performed on peripheral blood. The rearrangement links TRBV4-3 to TRBJ2-2; 8 positions match TRBD2. Here the CDR3 DNA reads TGCGCCAGCAGCCAAGATAGGAACACCCTCGCGGGGGGTCCCACCGGGGAGCTGTTTTTT. Protein product: CASSQDRNTLAGGPTGELFF.